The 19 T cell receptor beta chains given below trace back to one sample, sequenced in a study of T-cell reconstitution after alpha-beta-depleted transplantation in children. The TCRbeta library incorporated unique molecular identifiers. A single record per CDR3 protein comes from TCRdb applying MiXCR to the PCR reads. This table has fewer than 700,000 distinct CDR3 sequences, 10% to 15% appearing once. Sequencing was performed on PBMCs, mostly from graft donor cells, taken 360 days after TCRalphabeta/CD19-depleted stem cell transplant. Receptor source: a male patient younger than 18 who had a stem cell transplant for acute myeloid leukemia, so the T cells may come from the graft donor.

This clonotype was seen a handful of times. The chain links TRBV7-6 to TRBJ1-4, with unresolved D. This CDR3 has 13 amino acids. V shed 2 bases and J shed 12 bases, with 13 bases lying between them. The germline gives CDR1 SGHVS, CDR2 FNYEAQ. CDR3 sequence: CASSLYMTGELFF. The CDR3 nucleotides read TGTGCCAGCAGCTTATACATGACCGGGGAACTGTTTTTT. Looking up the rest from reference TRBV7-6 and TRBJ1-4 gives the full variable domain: GAGVSQSPRYKVTKRGQDVALRCDPISGHVSLYWYRQALGQGPEFLTYFNYEAQQDKSGLPNDRFSAERPEGSISTLTIQRTEQRDSAMYRCASSLYMTGELFFGSGTQLSVL.

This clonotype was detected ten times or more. The CDR3 reads CASSQDRGGWGSYEQYF. The CDR3 region has the DNA TGCGCCAGCAGCCAAGATCGGGGAGGATGGGGGTCCTACGAGCAGTACTTC. This sequence joins TRBV4-3 and TRBJ2-7; tentatively, D is TRBD2 (6 bases). Trimming left V 0 bases short and J 1 base short, with 16 bases between. Germline V CDR1 and CDR2: LGHNA, YSLEER. This CDR3 region has 17 residues.

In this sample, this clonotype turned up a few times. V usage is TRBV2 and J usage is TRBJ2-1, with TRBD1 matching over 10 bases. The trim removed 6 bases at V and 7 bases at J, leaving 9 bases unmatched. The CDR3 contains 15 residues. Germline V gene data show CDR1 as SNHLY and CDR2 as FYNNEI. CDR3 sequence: CASSVDRGGWNEQFF. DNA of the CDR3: TGTGCCAGCAGCGTGGACAGGGGGGGTTGGAATGAGCAGTTCTTC.

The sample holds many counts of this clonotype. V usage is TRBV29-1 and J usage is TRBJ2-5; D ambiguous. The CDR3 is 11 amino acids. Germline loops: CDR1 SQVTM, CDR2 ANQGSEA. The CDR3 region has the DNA TGCAGTGGGCAGGTTCTTGAGACCCAGTACTTC. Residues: CSGQVLETQYF.

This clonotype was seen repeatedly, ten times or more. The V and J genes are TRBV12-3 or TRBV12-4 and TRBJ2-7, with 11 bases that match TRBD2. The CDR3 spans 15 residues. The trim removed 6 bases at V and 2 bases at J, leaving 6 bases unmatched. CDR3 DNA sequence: TGTGCCAGCAGCCACCGGACTAGCGGGCCCTACGAGCAGTACTTC. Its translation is CASSHRTSGPYEQYF.

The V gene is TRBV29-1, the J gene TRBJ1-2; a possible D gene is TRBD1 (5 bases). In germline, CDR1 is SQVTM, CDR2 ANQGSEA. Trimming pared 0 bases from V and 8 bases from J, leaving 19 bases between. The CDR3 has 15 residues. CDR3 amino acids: CSVEDRIRGPQGYTF. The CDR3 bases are TGCAGCGTTGAAGATCGGATACGGGGACCGCAAGGCTACACCTTC. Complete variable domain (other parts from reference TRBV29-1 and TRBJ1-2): SAVISQKPSRDICQRGTSLTIQCQVDSQVTMMFWYRQQPGQSLTLIATANQGSEATYESGFVIDKFPISRPNLTFSTLTVSNMSPEDSSIYLCSVEDRIRGPQGYTFGSGTRLTVV.

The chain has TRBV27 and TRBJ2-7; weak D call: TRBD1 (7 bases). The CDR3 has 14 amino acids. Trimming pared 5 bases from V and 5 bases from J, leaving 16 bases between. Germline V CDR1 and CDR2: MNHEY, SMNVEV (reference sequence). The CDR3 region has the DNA TGTGCCAGCAGTCAATTTCAGGGGGGCCACGAGCAGTACTTC. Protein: CASSQFQGGHEQYF.

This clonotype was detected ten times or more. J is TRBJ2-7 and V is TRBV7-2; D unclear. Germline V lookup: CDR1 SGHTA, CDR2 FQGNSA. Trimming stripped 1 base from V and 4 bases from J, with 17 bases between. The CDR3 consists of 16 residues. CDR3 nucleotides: TGTGCCAGCAGCTTAGAGCTTCCGGGTCCTACATACGAGCAGTACTTC. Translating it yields CASSLELPGPTYEQYF.

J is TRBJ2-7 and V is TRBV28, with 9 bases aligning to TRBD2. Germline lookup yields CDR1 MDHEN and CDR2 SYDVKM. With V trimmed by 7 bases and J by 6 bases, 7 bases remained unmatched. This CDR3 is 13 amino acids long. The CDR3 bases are TGTGCCAGCACTAGCGGGAACCTTGGCGAGCAGTACTTC. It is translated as CASTSGNLGEQYF.

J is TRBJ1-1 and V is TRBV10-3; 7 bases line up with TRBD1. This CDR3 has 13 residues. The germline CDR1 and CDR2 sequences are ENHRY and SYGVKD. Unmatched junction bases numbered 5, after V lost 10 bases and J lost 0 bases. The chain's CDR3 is CATQTGLNTEAFF. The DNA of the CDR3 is TGTGCCACCCAGACAGGGCTGAACACTGAAGCTTTCTTT.

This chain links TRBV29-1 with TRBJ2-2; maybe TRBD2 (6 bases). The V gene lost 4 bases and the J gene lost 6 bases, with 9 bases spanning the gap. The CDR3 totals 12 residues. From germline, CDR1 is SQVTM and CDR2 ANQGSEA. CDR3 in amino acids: CSVVREAGELFF. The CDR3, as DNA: TGCAGCGTTGTCAGGGAGGCCGGGGAGCTGTTTTTT.

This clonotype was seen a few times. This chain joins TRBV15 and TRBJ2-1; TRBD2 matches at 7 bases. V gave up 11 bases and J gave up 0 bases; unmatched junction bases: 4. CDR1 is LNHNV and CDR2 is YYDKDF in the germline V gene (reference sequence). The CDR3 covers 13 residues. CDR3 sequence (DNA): TGTGCCGGGGGGGAGGGCTCCTACAATGAGCAGTTCTTC. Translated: CAGGEGSYNEQFF.

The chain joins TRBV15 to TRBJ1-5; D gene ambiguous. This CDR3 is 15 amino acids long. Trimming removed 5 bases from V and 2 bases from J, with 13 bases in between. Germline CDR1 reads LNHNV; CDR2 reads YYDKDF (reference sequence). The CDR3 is CATSRRQGGNQPQHF. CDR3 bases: TGTGCCACCAGCCGTCGACAAGGTGGCAATCAGCCCCAGCATTTT.

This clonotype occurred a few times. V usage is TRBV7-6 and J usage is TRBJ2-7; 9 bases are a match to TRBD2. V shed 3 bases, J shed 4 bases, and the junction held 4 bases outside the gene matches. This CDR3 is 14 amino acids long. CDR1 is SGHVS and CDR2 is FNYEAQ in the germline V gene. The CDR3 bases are TGTGCCAGCAGCTTCGGACTAGCGTTTTACGAGCAGTACTTC. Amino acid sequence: CASSFGLAFYEQYF.

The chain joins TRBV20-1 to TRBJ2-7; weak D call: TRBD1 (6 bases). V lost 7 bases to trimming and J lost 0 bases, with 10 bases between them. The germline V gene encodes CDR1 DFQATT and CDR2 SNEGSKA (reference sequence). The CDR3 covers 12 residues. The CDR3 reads CSVDRSSYEQYF. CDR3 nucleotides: TGCAGTGTGGACAGAAGCTCCTACGAGCAGTACTTC.

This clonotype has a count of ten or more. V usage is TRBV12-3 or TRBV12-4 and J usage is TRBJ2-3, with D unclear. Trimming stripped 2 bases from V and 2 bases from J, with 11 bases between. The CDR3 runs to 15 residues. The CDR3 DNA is TGTGCCAGCAGTTTACTTGAGGTACCCACAGATACGCAGTATTTT. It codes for CASSLLEVPTDTQYF.

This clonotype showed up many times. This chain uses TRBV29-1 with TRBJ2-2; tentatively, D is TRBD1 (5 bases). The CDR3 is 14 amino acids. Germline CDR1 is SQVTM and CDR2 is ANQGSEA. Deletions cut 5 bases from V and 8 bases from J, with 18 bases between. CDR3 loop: CSVRAGWMLGELFF. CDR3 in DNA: TGCAGCGTTCGGGCAGGGTGGATGTTAGGGGAGCTGTTTTTT.

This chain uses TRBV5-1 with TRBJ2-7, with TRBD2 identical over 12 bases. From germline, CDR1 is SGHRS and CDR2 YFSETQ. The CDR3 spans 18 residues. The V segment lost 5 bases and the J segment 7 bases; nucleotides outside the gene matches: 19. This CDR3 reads CASRVRDEGLAGQIEQYF. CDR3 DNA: TGCGCCAGCAGAGTGCGGGATGAGGGACTAGCGGGTCAAATTGAGCAGTACTTC.

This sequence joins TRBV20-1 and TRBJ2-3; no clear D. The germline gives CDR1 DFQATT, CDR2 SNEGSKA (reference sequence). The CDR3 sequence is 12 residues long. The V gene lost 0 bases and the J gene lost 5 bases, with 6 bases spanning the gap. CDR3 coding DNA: TGCAGTGCTAGAGAAAGTTTAGATACGCAGTATTTT. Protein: CSARESLDTQYF.